What follows are 28 T cell receptor beta chains derived from one specimen sequenced in a study of blood T cell repertoires in COVID-19 (dated by TCRdb to the early 2020s). The library was prepared using the immunoSEQ multiplex PCR assay. TCRdb obtained this table from immuneACCESS and retained in-frame rearrangements with V and J assigned. These tables miss some clones; where compared with another copy, unresolved V genes account for less than half of the shortfall, and the remainder is unexplained. For this sample there are tens of thousands of clones; 91% appear just once. The ten biggest clones cover 7.3% of the sample. Sequences were obtained from peripheral blood. The source of these receptors is a man between 40 and 49 years old with COVID-19, enrolled during active disease.

V and J are TRBV2 and TRBJ1-5, with 11 nucleotides matching TRBD1. The CDR3 is 15 amino acids. V lost 6 bases to trimming and J lost 6 bases; unmatched junction nucleotides: 7. CDR1 and CDR2 from the germline V gene are SNHLY and FYNNEI. CDR3 sequence (DNA): TGTGCCAGCAGGACAGGACAGGGGGCAGGTCAGCCCCAGCATTTT. Amino acid sequence: CASRTGQGAGQPQHF.

This chain connects TRBV6-5 to TRBJ1-2, with D hard to call. The CDR3 runs to 11 residues. Trimming cost V 5 bases and J 5 bases, with 6 bases left between them. Germline CDR1 and CDR2: MNHEY and SVGAGI. CDR3 amino acids: CASSQYYGYTF. In nucleotides, the CDR3 is TGTGCCAGCAGTCAGTATTATGGCTACACCTTC.

This rearrangement joins TRBV19 to TRBJ2-5; unclear D gene. V dropped 3 bases and J dropped 0 bases, with 5 bases sitting between them. Germline lookup yields CDR1 LNHDA and CDR2 SQIVND (reference sequence). The CDR3 contains 13 residues. The CDR3 protein is CASSIRYQETQYF. The CDR3 region has the DNA TGTGCCAGTAGTATCAGGTACCAAGAGACCCAGTACTTC.

This chain links TRBV3-1 (or the pseudogene TRBV3-2) with TRBJ2-5; no definite D call. Germline loops: CDR1 LGHDT, CDR2 YNNKEL (reference sequence). The V end lost 4 bases, the J end lost 5 bases, and 5 bases lay between the germline ends. This CDR3 spans 11 amino acids. The CDR3 DNA reads as TGTGCCAGCAGCCTTCAGGAGACCCAGTACTTC. Translating it yields CASSLQETQYF.

The chain combines TRBV2 with TRBJ2-2; maybe TRBD1 (5 bases). CDR1 and CDR2 from the germline V gene are SNHLY and FYNNEI. CDR3 size: 15 residues. V lost 1 base to trimming and J lost 0 bases, with 6 bases between them. The CDR3 sequence: CASSEEGPNTGELFF. Here the CDR3 DNA reads TGTGCCAGCAGTGAAGAGGGGCCGAACACCGGGGAGCTGTTTTTT. Filled out from reference TRBV2 and TRBJ2-2, the complete variable domain reads EPEVTQTPSHQVTQMGQEVILRCVPISNHLYFYWYRQILGQKVEFLVSFYNNEISEKSEIFDDQFSVERPDGSNFTLKIRSTKLEDSAMYFCASSEEGPNTGELFFGEGSRLTVL.

This clone was counted only a few times. This rearrangement joins TRBV28 to TRBJ1-5; a possible D gene is TRBD1 (6 bases). The CDR3 spans 16 residues. The germline V and J ends were trimmed by 8 bases and 4 bases, with 21 bases remaining between them. The germline gives CDR1 MDHEN, CDR2 SYDVKM. This chain's CDR3 is CASSSLAGGGNQPQHF. CDR3 DNA sequence: TGTGCCAGCTCGAGCCTAGCGGGAGGGGGTAATCAGCCCCAGCATTTT.

The CDR3, as DNA: TGTGCCAGCAGCCAAGGTGTGGGGACTAGCACTGGCGAGCAGTACTTC. It codes for CASSQGVGTSTGEQYF. This chain uses TRBV4-2 with TRBJ2-7; 9 bases map to TRBD2. The CDR3 length is 16 residues. With 1 base clipped from V and 6 bases from J, the junction kept 10 bases outside the gene matches. Germline V lookup: CDR1 LGHNA, CDR2 YNFKEQ.

The gene calls are TRBV15 and TRBJ1-3; perhaps TRBD1 as D (5 bases). Trimming took off 0 bases at V and 4 bases at J, with 10 bases between the two ends. Germline CDR1 is LNHNV and CDR2 is YYDKDF (reference sequence). This CDR3 is built from 15 residues. Written as DNA, the CDR3 is TGTGCCACCAGCAGAGACAGGGTCTCCGGAAACACCATATATTTT. Its translation: CATSRDRVSGNTIYF.

The chain combines TRBV5-1 with TRBJ2-7; 10 bases match TRBD1. Germline CDR1 reads SGHRS; CDR2 reads YFSETQ. The V gene end was trimmed by 3 bases and the J gene end by 5 bases; junction bases not matched to a gene: 5. This CDR3 spans 14 amino acids. The CDR3 nucleotides are TGCGCCAGCAGCTCGGGACAGGGGTTCCACGAGCAGTACTTC. It encodes CASSSGQGFHEQYF.

The gene calls are TRBV6-5 and TRBJ2-5, with TRBD1 matching 8 bases. V lost 8 bases, J lost 5 bases, and 7 bases stayed unmatched. The CDR3 has 13 residues. CDR1 and CDR2 (germline): MNHEY, SVGAGI. Here the CDR3 reads CASGTGRQETQYF. The CDR3 region has the DNA TGTGCCAGCGGGACAGGACGGCAGGAGACCCAGTACTTC.

This sequence joins TRBV11-2 and TRBJ2-1; a weak D match, TRBD1 (6 bases). Trimming left V 4 bases short and J 6 bases short, with 22 bases between. The CDR3 sequence is 17 residues long. Germline-derived CDR1 and CDR2 are SGHAT and FQNNGV. CDR3 region: CASSSGAPPRLGNEQFF. CDR3 bases: TGTGCCAGCAGCTCAGGGGCCCCACCTAGATTGGGCAATGAGCAGTTCTTC. Filled out from reference TRBV11-2 and TRBJ2-1, the complete variable domain reads EAGVAQSPRYKIIEKRQSVAFWCNPISGHATLYWYQQILGQGPKLLIQFQNNGVVDDSQLPKDRFSAERLKGVDSTLKIQPAKLEDSAVYLCASSSGAPPRLGNEQFFGPGTRLTVL.

The rearrangement joins TRBV6-4 to TRBJ2-1; the match to TRBD1 covers 9 bases. With 6 bases clipped from V and 8 bases from J, the junction kept 5 bases outside the gene matches. The CDR3 has 13 residues. Germline loops: CDR1 MRHNA, CDR2 SNTAGT. The CDR3 DNA reads as TGTGCCAGCAGCAGGGACAGGGCGGATGAGCAGTTCTTC. Amino acids: CASSRDRADEQFF.

This clone was counted between two and nine times. This chain links TRBV7-9 with TRBJ2-7; D may be TRBD1 (5 bases). Trimming stripped 7 bases from V and 0 bases from J, with 7 bases between. CDR1 SEHNR and CDR2 FQNEAQ come from the germline V gene (reference sequence). This CDR3 has 12 residues. This CDR3 reads CASIGDSYEQYF. The CDR3 DNA follows: TGTGCCAGCATAGGGGACTCCTACGAGCAGTACTTC.

J is TRBJ2-7 and V is TRBV12-5, with D perhaps TRBD2 (5 bases). Trimming pared 11 bases from V and 5 bases from J, leaving 25 bases between. The CDR3 runs to 15 residues. CDR1 is LGHNT and CDR2 is FRNRAP in the germline V gene. This chain's CDR3 is CACALGEQFFNEQYF. CDR3 in DNA: TGTGCTTGTGCCCTCGGGGAACAGTTCTTTAACGAGCAGTACTTC.

This clone has only a few counts. V and J are TRBV19 and TRBJ1-5; D remains ambiguous. The CDR3 sequence is 17 residues long. The germline V gene has CDR1 LNHDA and CDR2 SQIVND (reference sequence). Trimming took off 5 bases at V and 2 bases at J, with 19 bases between the two ends. DNA for the CDR3: TGTGCCAGTAGTCTGACCTCGGGTGCGATTGGCAATCAGCCCCAGCATTTT. Translating it yields CASSLTSGAIGNQPQHF.

This clone was observed a single time. The chain carries TRBV19 and TRBJ2-7; 10 bases line up with TRBD2. J was trimmed by 1 base and V by 3 bases; bases with no gene match: 6. The CDR3 contains 16 residues. The germline V gene encodes CDR1 LNHDA and CDR2 SQIVND (reference sequence). CDR3 nucleotides: TGTGCCAGTAGTATGAGTGCTAGCGGGGGATCCTACGAGCAGTACTTC. It specifies CASSMSASGGSYEQYF.

This chain links TRBV18 with TRBJ1-2, with 8 bases aligning to TRBD1. Trimming at V came to 6 bases and at J to 4 bases, leaving 4 bases not matched to a gene. Germline values: CDR1 KGHSH, CDR2 LQKENI. The CDR3 extends over 13 amino acids. The CDR3 DNA follows: TGTGCCAGCTCTCCGGACAGGGCCTATGGCTACACCTTC. This codes for CASSPDRAYGYTF.

CDR3 protein: CASSSSLYSGNTIYF. The CDR3 nucleotides read TGTGCCAGCAGCTCTAGTCTCTACTCTGGAAACACCATATATTTT. The rearrangement joins TRBV5-5 to TRBJ1-3; D unclear. The germline V gene encodes CDR1 SGHKS and CDR2 YYEKEE (reference sequence). CDR3 size: 15 residues. Deletions cut 3 bases from V and 0 bases from J, with 10 bases between.

The chain is built from TRBV24-1 and TRBJ2-1; 9 nucleotides line up with TRBD1. This CDR3 spans 19 amino acids. Germline CDR1 KGHDR, CDR2 SFDVKD. V dropped 0 bases and J dropped 4; count of bases not matched to a gene: 12. In DNA, the CDR3 is TGTGCCACCAGTGATTTGCGCGGAAAGCCGGGACAGGGATACAATGAGCAGTTCTTC. Protein sequence: CATSDLRGKPGQGYNEQFF.

In this sample, this clone turned up once. The rearrangement links TRBV19 to TRBJ1-1; TRBD1 agrees at 9 bases. Germline-derived CDR1 and CDR2 are LNHDA and SQIVND (reference sequence). This CDR3 is built from 13 residues. The V gene end was trimmed by 9 bases and the J gene end by 5 bases; junction bases not matched to a gene: 7. The CDR3 nucleotides are TGTGCCAGCTCCGACAGGGGGTGGACTGAAGCTTTCTTT. Encoded protein: CASSDRGWTEAFF.

The rearrangement joins TRBV7-2 to TRBJ2-7; TRBD1 agrees at 9 bases. J was trimmed by 4 bases and V by 6 bases; bases with no gene match: 7. The CDR3 is 14 amino acids. Germline CDR1 and CDR2: SGHTA and FQGNSA. The CDR3 sequence: CASSPDRGVYEQYF. CDR3 coding DNA: TGTGCCAGCAGTCCGGACAGGGGTGTTTACGAGCAGTACTTC.

This rearrangement joins TRBV28 to TRBJ2-2; 9 bases match TRBD1. CDR3 length: 17 residues. V lost 5 bases and J lost 1; bases outside the gene matches: 8. Germline V gives CDR1 MDHEN, CDR2 SYDVKM. The CDR3: CASSTPTGGRNTGELFF. CDR3 sequence (DNA): TGTGCCAGCAGTACGCCGACAGGGGGTAGGAACACCGGGGAGCTGTTTTTT. The variable domain in full, with the rest retrieved from reference TRBV28 and TRBJ2-2, is DVKVTQSSRYLVKRTGEKVFLECVQDMDHENMFWYRQDPGLGLRLIYFSYDVKMKEKGDIPEGYSVSREKKERFSLILESASTNQTSMYLCASSTPTGGRNTGELFFGEGSRLTVL.

This clone appeared once. The chain combines TRBV4-1 with TRBJ1-3; 8 nucleotides agree with TRBD1. The J segment lost 4 bases and the V segment lost 4 bases, leaving 6 bases of the junction unmatched. The CDR3 extends over 15 amino acids. Germline assignment: CDR1 MGHRA and CDR2 YSYEKL. The CDR3 reads CASSLWTGTGNTIYF. The CDR3 DNA is TGCGCCAGCAGCCTCTGGACAGGGACAGGAAACACCATATATTTT.

The J gene is TRBJ1-5, the V gene TRBV5-4; D perhaps matches TRBD1 (5 bases). Germline CDR1 reads SGHNT; CDR2 reads YYREEE (reference sequence). The V end was cut by 5 bases, the J end by 3 bases, with 9 bases between. The CDR3 has 13 amino acids. CDR3 nucleotides: TGTGCCAGCAGTTCAGGGAACAATCAGCCCCAGCATTTT. Translated: CASSSGNNQPQHF.

Worth noting for this clone: Other nucleotide sequences from this sample produce the same CDR3. This chain links TRBV4-1 with TRBJ1-1; 7 positions match TRBD1. J lost 0 bases, V lost 0 bases, and 4 bases had no gene match. The germline V gene has CDR1 MGHRA and CDR2 YSYEKL. CDR3 length: 16 amino acids. The CDR3 DNA reads TGCGCCAGCAGCCAAGATCGGACAGGCTTGAACACTGAAGCTTTCTTT. As protein: CASSQDRTGLNTEAFF.

The J gene is TRBJ2-2, the V gene TRBV20-1; 11 nucleotides agree with TRBD2. Germline V gene data show CDR1 as DFQATT and CDR2 as SNEGSKA (reference sequence). The CDR3 sequence is 15 residues long. V was clipped by 3 bases and J by 5 bases; unmatched bases: 5. CDR3: CSASKTSGITGELFF. DNA of the CDR3: TGCAGTGCTAGTAAGACTAGCGGGATTACCGGGGAGCTGTTTTTT.

The chain uses TRBV5-6 and TRBJ1-6; 9 bases line up with TRBD1. Germline-derived CDR1 and CDR2 are SGHDT and YYEEEE. V trimming: 4 bases; J trimming: 7 bases; junction bases outside the gene matches: 6. This CDR3 region has 15 residues. CDR3 amino acids: CASSQEGTGNSPLHF. CDR3 nucleotides: TGTGCCAGCAGCCAGGAGGGGACAGGGAATTCACCCCTCCACTTT.

Details on this clone: This specimen includes other DNA sequences encoding the same CDR3. V and J are TRBV7-9 and TRBJ1-1; D unclear. Germline loops: CDR1 SEHNR, CDR2 FQNEAQ (reference sequence). Trimming stripped 1 base from V and 1 base from J, with 4 bases between. The CDR3 is made up of 13 amino acids. As DNA, the CDR3 is TGTGCCAGCAGCTTAGGTCAGAACACTGAAGCTTTCTTT. Translation: CASSLGQNTEAFF.